A selection of T cell receptor beta chains follows, all from one sample in a study of T cell responses to AZD1222 COVID-19 vaccine. The protocol was immunoSEQ multiplex PCR, while the TCRdb copy is restricted to in-frame clones and leaves out a portion. This sample carries about 110,000 clones, approximately 92% of them seen once, and the ten largest clones take more than 2%. This sample comprised peripheral blood, obtained 28 days after the second AZD1222 dose. The source of these receptors is an adult who received the AZD1222 COVID-19 vaccine. Both conserved end residues are part of each CDR3. Fields, in order: CDR3 length, V gene, J gene, CDR3 protein.

len: 12; v_gene: TRBV9; j_gene: TRBJ1-2; CDR3aa: CASSVAGVGYTF
len: 13; v_gene: TRBV15; j_gene: TRBJ1-5; CDR3aa: CATSREGRQPQHF
len: 15; v_gene: TRBV7-2; j_gene: TRBJ2-4; CDR3aa: CASSLGSIAKNIQYF
len: 15; v_gene: TRBV18; j_gene: TRBJ2-2; CDR3aa: CASSQYSGNTGELFF
len: 14; v_gene: TRBV19; j_gene: TRBJ2-2; CDR3aa: CASSIFLGTGELFF
len: 13; v_gene: TRBV12-3/TRBV12-4; j_gene: TRBJ1-2; CDR3aa: CASSSRDPDGYTF
len: 15; v_gene: TRBV5-1; j_gene: TRBJ2-3; CDR3aa: CASSLWGQFTDTQYF
len: 16; v_gene: TRBV6-1; j_gene: TRBJ2-5; CDR3aa: CASSEVLAGGAETQYF
len: 14; v_gene: TRBV2; j_gene: TRBJ1-4; CDR3aa: CASSEAIYNEKLFF
len: 14; v_gene: TRBV30; j_gene: TRBJ1-6; CDR3aa: CAWSGGRDNSPLHF
len: 14; v_gene: TRBV19; j_gene: TRBJ1-1; CDR3aa: CASSIQWENTEAFF
len: 16; v_gene: TRBV7-9; j_gene: TRBJ2-7; CDR3aa: CASSQRGGRGYYEQYF
len: 13; v_gene: TRBV6-5; j_gene: TRBJ1-2; CDR3aa: CASRRDSYYGYTF
len: 14; v_gene: TRBV19; j_gene: TRBJ1-3; CDR3aa: CASSMLSAGNTIYF
len: 17; v_gene: TRBV7-8; j_gene: TRBJ2-5; CDR3aa: CASSTGLAGGFQETQYF
len: 13; v_gene: TRBV2; j_gene: TRBJ2-7; CDR3aa: CASRGEGAHEQYF
len: 18; v_gene: TRBV21-1; j_gene: TRBJ2-2; CDR3aa: CASLLVGRAHANTGELFF
len: 16; v_gene: TRBV19; j_gene: TRBJ1-1; CDR3aa: CASSIIRQGAQKAAFF
len: 14; v_gene: TRBV15; j_gene: TRBJ1-2; CDR3aa: CATSREAGPYGYTF
len: 15; v_gene: TRBV5-5; j_gene: TRBJ2-5; CDR3aa: CASSRADRPGETQYF
len: 17; v_gene: TRBV7-9; j_gene: TRBJ2-3; CDR3aa: CASSLGGRGTSTDTQYF
len: 11; v_gene: TRBV30; j_gene: TRBJ1-2; CDR3aa: CAWRAFYGYTF
len: 15; v_gene: TRBV7-2; j_gene: TRBJ1-1; CDR3aa: CASSTGSTWNTEAFF
len: 12; v_gene: TRBV18; j_gene: TRBJ1-4; CDR3aa: CASSPRGVELFF
len: 13; v_gene: TRBV28; j_gene: TRBJ1-1; CDR3aa: CASGTGQDTEAFF
len: 15; v_gene: TRBV7-9; j_gene: TRBJ2-7; CDR3aa: CASSLVTGEWNEQYF
len: 15; v_gene: TRBV6-1; j_gene: TRBJ1-2; CDR3aa: CASSEGSGTSHGYTF
len: 16; v_gene: TRBV6-6; j_gene: TRBJ2-2; CDR3aa: CASSLLAGDGTGELFF
len: 15; v_gene: TRBV6-6; j_gene: TRBJ2-1; CDR3aa: CASSARGVASHEQFF
len: 16; v_gene: TRBV18; j_gene: TRBJ2-2; CDR3aa: CASSPLGQGNTGELFF
len: 14; v_gene: TRBV6-6; j_gene: TRBJ1-1; CDR3aa: CASSYSNFGTEAFF
len: 15; v_gene: TRBV6-5; j_gene: TRBJ2-1; CDR3aa: CASSYLEGSYNEQFF
len: 15; v_gene: TRBV7-9; j_gene: TRBJ2-7; CDR3aa: CASSLFRQGVYEQYF
len: 17; v_gene: TRBV6-2/TRBV6-3; j_gene: TRBJ1-2; CDR3aa: CASSSFSRTDFAYGYTF
len: 14; v_gene: TRBV18; j_gene: TRBJ1-2; CDR3aa: CASSPAGVRGSYTF
len: 14; v_gene: TRBV6-2/TRBV6-3; j_gene: TRBJ1-1; CDR3aa: CASSYSGTHTEAFF
len: 15; v_gene: TRBV7-9; j_gene: TRBJ1-5; CDR3aa: CASSLSGGAWQPQHF